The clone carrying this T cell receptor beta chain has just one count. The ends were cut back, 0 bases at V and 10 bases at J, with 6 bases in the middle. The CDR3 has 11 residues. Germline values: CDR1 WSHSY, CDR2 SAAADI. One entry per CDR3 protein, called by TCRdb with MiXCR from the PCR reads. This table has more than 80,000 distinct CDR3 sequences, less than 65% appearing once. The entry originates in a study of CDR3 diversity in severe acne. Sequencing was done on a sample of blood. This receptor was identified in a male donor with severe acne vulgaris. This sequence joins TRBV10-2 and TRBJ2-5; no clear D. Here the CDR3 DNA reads TGCGCCAGCAGTGAGTCCGGAGACCAGTACTTC. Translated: CASSESGDQYF.